These T cell receptor beta chains were read from a single sample in a study of molecular identifiers for immune sequencing clone quantification. Each CDR3 protein gets one entry after TCRdb re-called the PCR reads with MiXCR. This table has some 320,000 distinct CDR3 sequences, about 22% appearing once. Input material: naive CD8+ T cells from blood, with Jurkat cell RNA spiked in. These receptor sequences come from a human donor in good health. Some libraries in this study had Jurkat cell RNA spiked in. CDR3s include the opening cysteine and the closing phenylalanine or tryptophan. Each record gives: clone size, J gene, V gene, D gene, CDR3 DNA, CDR3 protein. The D gene is left open where the match is weak. Clone size is shown for a subset of rows, as once, few, many or a class of expanded clone.

>many|TRBJ2-3|TRBV9|NA
TGTGCCAGCAGCGTAGAGGGCGGGGGCACAGATACGCAGTATTTT
CASSVEGGGTDTQYF
>many|TRBJ2-3|TRBV6-5|TRBD2
TGTGCCAGCTCCGGGAGCGCGGGAGTCCGAGATACGCAGTATTTT
CASSGSAGVRDTQYF
>NA|TRBJ2-3|TRBV5-8|TRBD2
TGTGCCAGAAGCTTGGCTGGTTGGAAGACTAGCGGGACTTGGATGGAGGATACGCAGTATTTT
CARSLAGWKTSGTWMEDTQYF
>NA|TRBJ2-2|TRBV5-3|NA
TGTGCCAGCAGCCTATATGGGGGAGCGAACACCGGGGGGCTGTTTTTT
CASSLYGGANTGGLFF
>many|TRBJ1-6|TRBV4-3|NA
TGCGCCAGCAGCCAAGACCCAGGGGATAGGTCCCTCCACTTT
CASSQDPGDRSLHF
>many|TRBJ2-5|TRBV19|TRBD2
TGTGCCAGCCGGGGGGGTCTATCTCTGGCCCAGTACTTC
CASRGGLSLAQYF
>NA|TRBJ1-6|TRBV23-1|NA
TGCGCCAGCAGTCATCCGACAAGGGTTCGGGGAACCTATAATTCACCCCTCCACTTT
CASSHPTRVRGTYNSPLHF
>many|TRBJ2-5|TRBV23-1|NA
TGCGCCAGCACCCTAGTCCGGACGGATCAAGAGACCCAGTACTTC
CASTLVRTDQETQYF
>NA|TRBJ1-2|TRBV12-3/TRBV12-4|TRBD1
TGTGCCAGTGTGGGTGCCGGGACAGGGAAGAGAGGCTATGGCTACACCTTC
CASVGAGTGKRGYGYTF
>many|TRBJ2-5|TRBV19|NA
TGTGCCAGTAGTCTCCGACTAGGATCCATCCAAGAGACCCAGTACTTC
CASSLRLGSIQETQYF
>few|TRBJ2-7|TRBV12-3/TRBV12-4|TRBD1
TGTGCCAGCAGCCGTGGACAGGGCCACGAGCAGTACTTC
CASSRGQGHEQYF
>many|TRBJ2-7|TRBV19|NA
TGTGCCAGTAGTATCGGAGGGGGCCTCTACGAGCAGTACTTC
CASSIGGGLYEQYF
>many|TRBJ2-1|TRBV13|NA
TGTGCCAGCAGCTTAAGACTGGACAATGAGCAGTTCTTC
CASSLRLDNEQFF
>many|TRBJ1-1|TRBV7-2|NA
TGTGCCAGCAGCCAGGATTTGTGGGGAGCCTCCATGAACACTGAAGCTTTCTTT
CASSQDLWGASMNTEAFF
>few|TRBJ1-5|TRBV6-2/TRBV6-3|NA
TGTGCCAGCAGTTACGGGACCTTTAGCAATCAGCCCCAGCATTTT
CASSYGTFSNQPQHF
>many|TRBJ1-5|TRBV5-4|NA
TGTGCCAGCAGCCCCGACAGGATGAGCAATCAGCCCCAGCATTTT
CASSPDRMSNQPQHF
>few|TRBJ1-2|TRBV29-1|NA
TGCAGCGTGATCAGCTTTGATCGCTACACCTTC
CSVISFDRYTF
>few|TRBJ2-7|TRBV28|TRBD1
TGTGCCAGCAGTTTTAAGACAGGGGTCCCCCACGAGCAGTACTTC
CASSFKTGVPHEQYF
>many|TRBJ1-1|TRBV25-1|NA
TGTGCCAGCAGTACACGACAGGCGTTGAACACTGAAGCTTTCTTT
CASSTRQALNTEAFF
>many|TRBJ2-3|TRBV4-1|TRBD1
TGCGCCAGCAGCCAAGGACAGGGGTACACAGATACGCAGTATTTT
CASSQGQGYTDTQYF
>many|TRBJ2-3|TRBV13|TRBD1
TGTGCCAGCAGCCCAACAATAACAGGGGGCCCAGATACGCAGTATTTT
CASSPTITGGPDTQYF
>many|TRBJ2-3|TRBV5-4|TRBD2
TGTGCCAGCAGCTTTTCGGGGGGGGCCCCAGATACGCAGTATTTT
CASSFSGGAPDTQYF
>NA|TRBJ1-4|TRBV29-1|NA
TGCAGCGCTTTTGTTAGACAGTCTGAGGGTGAAAAACTGTTTTTT
CSAFVRQSEGEKLFF
>many|TRBJ2-5|TRBV29-1|TRBD2
TGCAGCGTAGGACTAGCGGGAGAAGGGGAGACCCAGTACTTC
CSVGLAGEGETQYF
>NA|TRBJ2-7|TRBV3-1|NA
TGTGCCAGCAGCCAAGACGCGCCTGAGCAGTACTTC
CASSQDAPEQYF
>NA|TRBJ2-1|TRBV18|TRBD1
TGTGCCAGCTCACCATCCCCGGGACAGGGTCTGTATGATGAGCAGTTCTTC
CASSPSPGQGLYDEQFF
>NA|TRBJ1-1|TRBV30|TRBD1
TGTGCCTGGAGTGTTCAGGGGGGCGGCACTGAAGCTTTCTTT
CAWSVQGGGTEAFF
>many|TRBJ2-7|TRBV5-6|NA
TGTGCCAGCAGCTTGGGGACAGCCTTTTCCTACGAGCAGTACTTC
CASSLGTAFSYEQYF
>NA|TRBJ2-1|TRBV14|NA
TGTGCCAGCAGCCTCACCAGGGGGGCCTACAATGAGCAGTTCTTC
CASSLTRGAYNEQFF
>many|TRBJ2-3|TRBV7-2|TRBD1
TGTGCCAGCAAGGGACAGGGGACAGATACGCAGTATTTT
CASKGQGTDTQYF
>many|TRBJ2-3|TRBV20-1|TRBD2
TGCAGTGCTAGCGGCCTTCTCCTAGCGGCCACAGATACGCAGTATTTT
CSASGLLLAATDTQYF
>NA|TRBJ2-2|TRBV4-1|NA
TGCGTCAGCAGCCATGCTTGGGGGGCTTTCTCCGGGGAGCTGTTTTTT
CVSSHAWGAFSGELFF
>many|TRBJ2-5|TRBV7-9|TRBD2
TGTGCCAGCAGCTTAGATTGGGGAAATAGCGGGGACCAAGAGACCCAGTACTTC
CASSLDWGNSGDQETQYF
>many|TRBJ2-3|TRBV4-3|NA
TGCGCCAGCAGCCAAGACTCCCCCGCACCGGGACACACAGATACGCAGTATTTT
CASSQDSPAPGHTDTQYF
>many|TRBJ1-2|TRBV4-1|NA
TGCGCCAGCAGCCACAAAGACGGAGAGGGTAGCTATGGCTACACCTTC
CASSHKDGEGSYGYTF
>many|TRBJ2-7|TRBV20-1|NA
TGCAGTGCTAGAGAGTTACGTGGCGGGACACTATACGAGCAGTACTTC
CSARELRGGTLYEQYF
>few|TRBJ2-2|TRBV6-2/TRBV6-3|TRBD2
TGTGCCAGCACTAGCGGGATTCGCACCGGGGAGCTGTTTTTT
CASTSGIRTGELFF
>NA|TRBJ1-6|TRBV5-5|TRBD1
TGTGCCAGCAGCTTGGTCGACAGGGGGCTGGGTAATTCACCCCTCCACTTT
CASSLVDRGLGNSPLHF
>few|TRBJ2-5|TRBV28|TRBD1
TGTGCCAGCAGCATCGGGACAGGGGCGATCAACCAAGAGACCCAGTACTTC
CASSIGTGAINQETQYF
>many|TRBJ2-2|TRBV24-1|NA
TGTGCCACCAGTGACGAGAGCAGGGCGTTGTCCGGGGAGCTGTTTTTT
CATSDESRALSGELFF
>many|TRBJ1-5|TRBV7-9|NA
TGTGCCAGCAGGCCGGGCGCGGGCAATCAGCCCCAGCATTTT
CASRPGAGNQPQHF
>many|TRBJ1-5|TRBV2|NA
TGTGCCAGCAGCGATGTATATAGCAATCAGCCCCAGCATTTT
CASSDVYSNQPQHF
>many|TRBJ2-3|TRBV7-6|NA
TGTGCCAGCAGCCAATCTGGGTTTTGGCGGGGGCCGCAGTATTTT
CASSQSGFWRGPQYF
>NA|TRBJ2-2|TRBV7-6|NA
TGTGCCAGCAGCTTAGTCCGGACAGCGGTTAAGGGCCCGAACACCGGGGAGCTGTTTTTT
CASSLVRTAVKGPNTGELFF
>NA|TRBJ2-7|TRBV4-3|NA
TGCGCCAGCAGCCAAGCCGCGATCCCCTACGAGCAGTACTTC
CASSQAAIPYEQYF